This T cell receptor (beta chain) appears in the sequencing data of a study of siplizumab effects on memory and regulatory T cells. Notes on the study in general: Assignment to unstimulated subsets succeeded for only a minor fraction of the alloreactive clones. Naive T cells appeared more diverse than memory cells and seemed to be major alloresponse contributors.

On this clone: Its matching antigen is unknown.

Roughly 94,000 TCR templates were assayed per sample. Clones were read by immunoSEQ multiplex PCR, and TCRdb kept only the in-frame ones, dropping some. The sample records over 55,000 clones, roughly 85% being singletons. This CDR3 is 13 amino acids long. The junction had 2 bases not matched to a gene; V was cut back by 2 bases and J by 6 bases. Germline assignment: CDR1 KGHSH and CDR2 LQKENI. Sequenced input: memory CD4+ T cells sorted from blood. The chain couples TRBV18 to TRBJ2-5; TRBD1 agrees at 8 bases. The TCR comes from a human donor in good health. The CDR3 DNA reads as TGTGCCAGCTCACCAAGGGACAGGAAGACCCAGTACTTC. Translation: CASSPRDRKTQYF.